These T cell receptor beta chains were read from a single sample in a study of T cells in Graves' hyperthyroidism and ophthalmopathy. TCRdb re-called the multiplex PCR reads through MiXCR, storing one row per CDR3 protein. The sample lists around 700,000 distinct CDR3 sequences, about 35% occurring once. Sequenced: blood. The receptors stem from a woman in her 40s with Graves' hyperthyroidism. The CDR3 runs from the conserved cysteine through the conserved F or W. Fields, in order: clone size, J gene, D gene, V gene, CDR3 DNA, CDR3 protein. The D gene is left open where the match is weak. Some rows have no size entry. The others give once, few or many, or a class for an expanded clone.

.,TRBJ1-5,.,TRBV16,TGTGCCAGCAGGTCTACACCGATAAATCAGCCCCAGCATTTT,CASRSTPINQPQHF
.,TRBJ2-7,TRBD1,TRBV7-9,TGCGCCAGCAGCCCCGACAGGGGGCTGTACGAGCAGTACTTC,CASSPDRGLYEQYF
many,TRBJ2-5,TRBD2,TRBV7-8,TGTGCCAGCAGCTCAGTTGGGGGAGGGGTGGAGACCCAGTACTTC,CASSSVGGGVETQYF
few,TRBJ1-3,.,TRBV7-2,TGTGCCAGCAGCGTCAAAGGTTGGAGAGAAACTGGAAACACCATATATTTT,CASSVKGWRETGNTIYF
few,TRBJ1-5,.,TRBV6-5,TGTGCCAGCAGCGTAACTCGGGATAGCAATCAGCCCCAGCATTTT,CASSVTRDSNQPQHF
.,TRBJ2-7,.,TRBV10-3,TGTGCCAGCAGCCAACACGCGACTGGGTCCTACGAGCAGTACTTC,CASSQHATGSYEQYF
.,TRBJ2-7,.,TRBV5-6,TGTGCCAGCAGCAGCCAGGTTCGGTACGAGCAGTACTTC,CASSSQVRYEQYF
few,TRBJ2-7,.,TRBV20-1,TGCAGTGCCGGATCTCTCCGGAATAGCCTCTACGAGCAGTACTTC,CSAGSLRNSLYEQYF
.,TRBJ1-4,TRBD1,TRBV7-9,TGTGCCAGCAATAAACAGGGGGCTTCTAATGAAAAACTGTTTTTT,CASNKQGASNEKLFF
.,TRBJ2-7,.,TRBV10-3,TGTGCCATCAGGGAAGGAGAGGGGGGCTCCTACGAGCAGTACTTC,CAIREGEGGSYEQYF
many,TRBJ1-4,.,TRBV7-9,TGTGCCAGCAGCCCAGGGGAGACTAATGAAAAACTGTTTTTT,CASSPGETNEKLFF
many,TRBJ2-7,.,TRBV10-3,TGTGCCATCAGTGAAATATCCTACGAGCAGTACTTC,CAISEISYEQYF
few,TRBJ2-2,TRBD1,TRBV12-3/TRBV12-4,TGTGCCAGCAGCCCCCGGGACAGGGACGGGGAGCTGTTTTTT,CASSPRDRDGELFF
.,TRBJ2-7,.,TRBV2,TGTGCCAGCAGATCCGGGGACTACGAGCAGTACTTC,CASRSGDYEQYF
.,TRBJ2-1,TRBD1,TRBV29-1,TGCAGCGCAGAACTCGGGACAGCATACAATGAGCAGTTCTTC,CSAELGTAYNEQFF
many,TRBJ1-1,.,TRBV7-2,TGTGCCAGCAGCTCCGGCGGGGCTGAAGCTTTCTTT,CASSSGGAEAFF
many,TRBJ2-7,TRBD2,TRBV10-3,TGTGCCAACGGTGAAGCGGGGGGGATTTACGAGCAGTACTTC,CANGEAGGIYEQYF
.,TRBJ1-2,.,TRBV12-3/TRBV12-4,TGTGCCAGCAGTTCTGCCAGAGGCTATGGCTACACCTTC,CASSSARGYGYTF
many,TRBJ2-7,TRBD2,TRBV7-2,TGTGCCAGCAGCTTAGCAGCGGGGGATTTTTACGAGCAGTACTTC,CASSLAAGDFYEQYF
.,TRBJ2-3,.,TRBV2,TGTGCCAGCAGTGTCTGGACTAAACGTGATACGCAGTATTTT,CASSVWTKRDTQYF
few,TRBJ1-6,TRBD1,TRBV20-1,TGCAGTGCTAGAGGCCGGGACAGGGTATTTTCACCCCTCCACTTT,CSARGRDRVFSPLHF
.,TRBJ1-1,.,TRBV25-1,TGTGCCAGCATGAGCGCGGGACGGCTTCGGGTGAACACTGAAGCTTTCTTT,CASMSAGRLRVNTEAFF
.,TRBJ1-1,TRBD1,TRBV5-1,TGCGCCAGCAGCTACGTAACAGGGGGAAGAAAAGCTTTCTTT,CASSYVTGGRKAFF
many,TRBJ1-1,.,TRBV7-9,TGTGCCAGCTTTCCGCCTCCGGAGGGGATGAACACTGAAGCTTTCTTT,CASFPPPEGMNTEAFF
few,TRBJ2-5,.,TRBV28,TGTGCCAGCCGCACGCCAGGTGCAGAAGAGACCCAGTACTTC,CASRTPGAEETQYF